This TCR beta chain was sequenced in a study of T cell responses to AZD1222 COVID-19 vaccine. Study observations and caveats: There were vaccine-associated CD4 TCRs across spike, dominant at 160-218 and 743-854.

Germline V gives CDR1 SGHTA, CDR2 FQGNSA. The CDR3 spans 13 residues. Trimming left V 0 bases short and J 5 bases short, with 7 bases between. This table comes from immunoSEQ multiplex PCR, and its TCRdb copy is limited to in-frame clones, with some not included. The table records about 100,000 clones, approximately 86% of them present only once. About this clone itself: Its matching antigen is unknown.

The sequenced sample was peripheral blood, obtained on day 0 of AZD1222 vaccination. The chain couples TRBV7-2 to TRBJ1-1, with D hard to call. This clonotype originated in an adult in good health. The CDR3 coding sequence is TGTGCCAGCAGCTTAGCAGGAGAGACTGAAGCTTTCTTT. Encoded protein: CASSLAGETEAFF.